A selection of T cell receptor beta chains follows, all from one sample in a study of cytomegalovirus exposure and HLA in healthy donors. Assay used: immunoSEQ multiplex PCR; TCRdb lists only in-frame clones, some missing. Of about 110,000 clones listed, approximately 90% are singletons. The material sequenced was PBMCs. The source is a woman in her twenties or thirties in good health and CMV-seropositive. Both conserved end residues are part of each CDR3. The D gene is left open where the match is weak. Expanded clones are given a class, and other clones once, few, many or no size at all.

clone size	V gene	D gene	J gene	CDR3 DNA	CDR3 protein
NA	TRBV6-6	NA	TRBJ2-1	TGTGCCAGCAGCCAAGCGATTCGGGGGAACAATGAGCAGTTCTTC	CASSQAIRGNNEQFF
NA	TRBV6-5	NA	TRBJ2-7	TGTGCCAGCAGTTACTCTCAGGGTAAAGAGCAGTACTTC	CASSYSQGKEQYF
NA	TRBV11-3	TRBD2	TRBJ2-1	TGTGCCAGCAGCCGAACTAGCGGTTCCTACAATGAGCAGTTCTTC	CASSRTSGSYNEQFF
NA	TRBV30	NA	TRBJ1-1	TGTGCCTGGAGTCTTGCAGGGAGGGTGAACACTGAAGCTTTCTTT	CAWSLAGRVNTEAFF
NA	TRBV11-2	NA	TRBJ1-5	TGTGCCAGCAGCTTAGGCAGGGGAAGCAATCAGCCCCAGCATTTT	CASSLGRGSNQPQHF
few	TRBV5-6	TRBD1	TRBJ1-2	TGTGCCAGCAGCTGGGACAGGGGTACAGATGGCTACACCTTC	CASSWDRGTDGYTF
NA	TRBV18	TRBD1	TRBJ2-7	TGTGCCAGCTCTGGGACAGGGGGCTACGAGCAGTACTTC	CASSGTGGYEQYF
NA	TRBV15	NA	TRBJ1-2	TGTGCCACCAGCAGCAGACAGATCGCTAACTATGGCTACACCTTC	CATSSRQIANYGYTF
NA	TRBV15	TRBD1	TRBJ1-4	TGTGCCACCAGCAGAGAGGGGACAGGTCTAGAAAAACTGTTTTTT	CATSREGTGLEKLFF
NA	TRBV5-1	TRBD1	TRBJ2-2	TGCGCCAGCAGCTTCGGGACAGGGAGGACCGGGGAGCTGTTTTTT	CASSFGTGRTGELFF
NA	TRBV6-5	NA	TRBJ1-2	TGTGCCAGCAGTTACAAGGGACTCCCTCGGTACACCTTC	CASSYKGLPRYTF
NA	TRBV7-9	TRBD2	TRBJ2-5	TGTGCCAGCAGGACGGGGGGGCCGGAGACCCAGTACTTC	CASRTGGPETQYF
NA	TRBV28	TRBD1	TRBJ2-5	TGTGCCAGCCTGGGAGCAGGGGGCAGCGAGACCCAGTACTTC	CASLGAGGSETQYF
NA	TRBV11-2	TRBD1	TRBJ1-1	TGTGCCAGCAGTCAAGTCCGGGGCAGGGGGCTTACTGAAGCTTTCTTT	CASSQVRGRGLTEAFF
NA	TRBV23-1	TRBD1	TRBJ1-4	TGCGCCAGCAGTCGTCTCCGGGACAGATATCGGGGACTGTTTTTT	CASSRLRDRYRGLFF
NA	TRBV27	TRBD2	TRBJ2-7	TGTGCCAGCAGGGCTAGCGGGGGGTACTACGAGCAGTACTTC	CASRASGGYYEQYF
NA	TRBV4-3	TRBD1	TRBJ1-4	TGCGCCAGCAGCCAAGACGTGAGACAGGGGGCGACTAATGAAAAACTGTTTTTT	CASSQDVRQGATNEKLFF
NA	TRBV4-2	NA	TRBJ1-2	TGTGCCAGCAGCCAAGATCGGTCAGGGGAAATCGGCTACACCTTC	CASSQDRSGEIGYTF
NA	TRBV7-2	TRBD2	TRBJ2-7	TGTGCCAGCAGCTTAGTTTGGACTAGCGGGAGGAACGAGCAGTACTTC	CASSLVWTSGRNEQYF
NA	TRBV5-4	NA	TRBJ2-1	TGTGCCAGCAGCCCTATTCGGGGTGCCGATGAGCAGTTCTTC	CASSPIRGADEQFF
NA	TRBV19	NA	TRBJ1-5	TGTGCCAGTAGTATGTTAGGGGACAATCAGCCCCAGCATTTT	CASSMLGDNQPQHF
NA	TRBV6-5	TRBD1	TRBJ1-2	TGTGCCAGCAGTTACTCGTCCGACAGGGGGGGTGGCTACACCTTC	CASSYSSDRGGGYTF
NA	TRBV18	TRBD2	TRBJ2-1	TGTGCCAGCTTAGCCGGGACTAGTAAGTTCTTC	CASLAGTSKFF
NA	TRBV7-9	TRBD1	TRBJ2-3	TGTGCCAGCAGCCCTACAGGGGTGAAAGATACGCAGTATTTT	CASSPTGVKDTQYF